The source of this T cell receptor beta chain is a study of cytomegalovirus exposure and HLA in healthy donors. Amplification used 60 Vbeta primers and 13 Jbeta primers. Repertoires were generated with immunoSEQ multiplex PCR, while TCRdb's copy carries only in-frame clones and drops some. The sample lists some 150,000 clones; about four fifths were seen once. The clonotype originates from a man in his forties or fifties in good health and CMV-seropositive. Material for sequencing was PBMCs.

The CDR3, as DNA: TGTGCCAGCAGTTTGGTTCTAGCGGGATTGAACACCGGGGAGCTGTTTTTT. Protein: CASSLVLAGLNTGELFF. This sequence joins TRBV27 and TRBJ2-2; TRBD2 matches 9 bases. The germline CDR1 and CDR2 sequences are MNHEY and SMNVEV (reference sequence). The CDR3 extends over 17 amino acids. V was clipped by 3 bases and J by 1 base; unmatched bases: 6.